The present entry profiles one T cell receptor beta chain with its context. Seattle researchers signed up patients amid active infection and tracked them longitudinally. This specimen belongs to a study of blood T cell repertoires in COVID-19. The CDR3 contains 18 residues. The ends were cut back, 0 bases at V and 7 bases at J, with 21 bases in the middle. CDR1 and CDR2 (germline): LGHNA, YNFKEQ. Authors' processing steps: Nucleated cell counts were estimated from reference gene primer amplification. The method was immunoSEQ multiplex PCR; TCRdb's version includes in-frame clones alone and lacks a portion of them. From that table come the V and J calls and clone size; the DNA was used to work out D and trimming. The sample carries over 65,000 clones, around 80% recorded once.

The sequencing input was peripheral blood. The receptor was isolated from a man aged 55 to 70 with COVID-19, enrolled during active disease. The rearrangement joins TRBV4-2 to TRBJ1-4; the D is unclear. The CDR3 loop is CASSQDGRDRWLREKLFF. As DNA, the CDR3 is TGTGCCAGCAGCCAAGACGGGAGGGATCGGTGGTTGCGTGAAAAACTGTTTTTT.